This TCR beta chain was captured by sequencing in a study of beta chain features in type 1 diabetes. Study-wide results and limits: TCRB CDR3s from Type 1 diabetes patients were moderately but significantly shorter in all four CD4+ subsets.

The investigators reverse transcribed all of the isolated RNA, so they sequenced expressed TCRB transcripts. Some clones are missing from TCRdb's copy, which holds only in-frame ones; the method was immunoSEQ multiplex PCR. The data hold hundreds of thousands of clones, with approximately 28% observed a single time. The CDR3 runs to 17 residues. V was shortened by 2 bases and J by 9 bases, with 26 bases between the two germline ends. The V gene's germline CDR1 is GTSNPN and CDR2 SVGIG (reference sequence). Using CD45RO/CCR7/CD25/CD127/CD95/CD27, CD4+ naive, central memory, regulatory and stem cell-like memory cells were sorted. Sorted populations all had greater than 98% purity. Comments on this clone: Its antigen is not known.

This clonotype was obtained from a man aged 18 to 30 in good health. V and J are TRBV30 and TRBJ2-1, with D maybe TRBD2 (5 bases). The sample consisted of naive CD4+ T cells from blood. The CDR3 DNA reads TGTGCCTGGAGTCGGAGCGGCCAAGGGTCTATCTCCTCTGAGCAGTTCTTC. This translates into CAWSRSGQGSISSEQFF.